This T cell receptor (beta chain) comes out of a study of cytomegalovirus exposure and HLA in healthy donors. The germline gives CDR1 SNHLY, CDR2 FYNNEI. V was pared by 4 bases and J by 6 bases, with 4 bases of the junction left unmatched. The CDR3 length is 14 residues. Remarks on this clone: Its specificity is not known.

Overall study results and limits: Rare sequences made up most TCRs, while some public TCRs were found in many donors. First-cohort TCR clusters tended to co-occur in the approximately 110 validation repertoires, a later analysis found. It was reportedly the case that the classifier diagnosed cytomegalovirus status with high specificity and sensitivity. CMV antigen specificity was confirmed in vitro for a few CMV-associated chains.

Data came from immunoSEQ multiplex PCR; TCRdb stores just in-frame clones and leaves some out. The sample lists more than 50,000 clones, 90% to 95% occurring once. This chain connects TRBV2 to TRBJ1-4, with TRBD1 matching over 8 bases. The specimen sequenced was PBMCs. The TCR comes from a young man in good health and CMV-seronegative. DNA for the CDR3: TGTGCCAGCAGTGTAGGACAGGGAGATGAAAAACTGTTTTTT. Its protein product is CASSVGQGDEKLFF.